The clone carrying this T cell receptor beta chain was counted between two and nine times. The sample comes from a study of blood T cell repertoires in COVID-19. The wider study: Samples representing acute and convalescent COVID-19 were sourced from the United States, Italy and Spain. T cells, B-cell-depleted T cells, or PBMCs supplied cDNA or gDNA.

The table came from immunoSEQ multiplex PCR; TCRdb's copy has only in-frame clones and leaves some out. The table includes some 300,000 clones, 85% to 90% detected once. Looked up from germline, CDR1 is LGHDT and CDR2 is YNNKEL (reference sequence). This CDR3 contains 13 residues. Trimming left V 4 bases short and J 3 bases short, with 7 bases between. The gene calls are TRBV3-1 (or the pseudogene TRBV3-2) and TRBJ2-1; a weak D match, TRBD2 (5 bases). This receptor was identified in a man between 65 and 85 years old with acute or convalescent COVID-19. The sequenced sample consisted of peripheral blood. The CDR3 reads CASSLGLYNEQFF. Written as DNA, the CDR3 is TGTGCCAGCAGCCTAGGACTCTACAATGAGCAGTTCTTC.